The 8 T cell receptor beta chains in this list originate from one sample, sequenced in a study of blood T cell repertoires in COVID-19. Repertoires were generated with immunoSEQ multiplex PCR, while TCRdb's copy carries only in-frame clones and drops some. The table lists roughly 260,000 clones, approximately 90% of them singletons. The sequencing sample was made of peripheral blood. The receptors were gathered from a man between 60 and 70 years old who had recovered from COVID-19.

A note on this clone: At one end, the junction sequence differs from germline, possibly due to a read error. The chain uses TRBV7-7 and TRBJ2-1, with 9 nucleotides matching TRBD1. This CDR3 comprises 15 residues. Germline assignment: CDR1 SSHAT and CDR2 FNYEAQ (reference sequence). CDR3 residues: CASSSTGGNYNEQFF. The CDR3 coding sequence is TGTGCTAGCAGCTCGACAGGGGGAAACTACAATGAGCAGTTCTTC.

This clone was detected only once. This chain joins TRBV24-1 and TRBJ2-3; 7 bases map to TRBD1. Germline V gene lookup returns CDR1 KGHDR and CDR2 SFDVKD. The V gene end was trimmed by 4 bases and the J gene end by 3 bases; junction bases not matched to a gene: 9. The length of the CDR3 is 16 residues. The DNA for the CDR3 is TGTGCCACCAGTGAGCTGACAGGGTCTATGACAGATACGCAGTATTTT. It translates to CATSELTGSMTDTQYF.

This clone was counted a single time. The V and J genes are TRBV9 and TRBJ2-1; D not certain. The CDR3 runs to 15 residues. V was cut by 0 bases and J by 12 bases, with 19 bases left in between. Germline V gene data show CDR1 as SGDLS and CDR2 as YYNGEE. The CDR3 bases are TGTGCCAGCAGCGTAGCCCTCGGTTTAGCCGGTGGGCAGTTCTTC. It codes for CASSVALGLAGGQFF.

The chain couples TRBV5-1 to TRBJ2-7; 8 positions match TRBD2. Germline loops: CDR1 SGHRS, CDR2 YFSETQ. V gave up 4 bases and J gave up 2 bases; unmatched junction bases: 8. CDR3 length: 15 amino acids. DNA for the CDR3: TGCGCCAGCAGCAAGGGGAGCGGGGGCCCCTACGAGCAGTACTTC. It specifies CASSKGSGGPYEQYF.

V is TRBV7-2 and J is TRBJ1-1, with D unresolved. Trimming shortened V by 2 bases and J by 4 bases, and 8 bases separated the two germline ends. Germline loops: CDR1 SGHTA, CDR2 FQGNSA. The CDR3 totals 13 residues. CDR3 sequence: CASSLWEATEAFF. CDR3 sequence (DNA): TGTGCCAGCAGCTTATGGGAGGCCACTGAAGCTTTCTTT.

This sequence joins TRBV7-2 and TRBJ2-7; 9 bases match TRBD2. The CDR3 runs to 14 residues. The germline CDR1 and CDR2 sequences are SGHTA and FQGNSA. Germline trimming cut 3 bases from V and 3 bases from J; bases unmatched to any gene: 3. CDR3 nucleotides: TGTGCCAGCAGCTTGACTAGCGGTATCTACGAGCAGTACTTC. Amino acid sequence: CASSLTSGIYEQYF.

The V and J genes are TRBV18 and TRBJ1-2, with D tentatively TRBD1 (6 bases). CDR3 length: 16 amino acids. CDR1 and CDR2 (germline): KGHSH, LQKENI. The V and J ends lost 3 bases and 4 bases respectively, with 18 bases between them. CDR3: CASSPREDSRFYGYTF. The CDR3 coding sequence is TGTGCCAGCTCACCCCGAGAGGACAGCAGATTCTATGGCTACACCTTC.

The V and J genes are TRBV30 and TRBJ1-2; 9 bases are shared with TRBD1. This CDR3 has 13 amino acids. From germline, CDR1 is GTSNPN and CDR2 SVGIG (reference sequence). V lost 3 bases and J lost 8; bases outside the gene matches: 7. This chain's CDR3 is CAWSVGTGKGYTF. The CDR3 coding sequence is TGTGCCTGGAGCGTCGGGACAGGGAAGGGCTACACCTTC.